This T cell receptor beta chain emerged from a study of identical twins. Trimming at V came to 4 bases and at J to 8 bases, leaving 3 bases not matched to a gene. CDR1 and CDR2 (germline): SGHKS, YYEKEE (reference sequence). CDR3 length: 14 residues. TCRdb called the 5' RACE reads again in MiXCR, with one record for every CDR3 protein. The sample records some 190,000 distinct CDR3 sequences, about 16% being singletons. The same data also went into a second study, on T cells expressing NK-cell markers.

The rearrangement uses TRBV5-5 and TRBJ2-1; 13 bases line up with TRBD2. The sequence was collected from a young woman in good health. The specimen sequenced was CD8+ T cells sorted from blood. In DNA, the CDR3 is TGTGCCAGCAGCCTAGGACTAGCGGGAGATGAGCAGTTCTTC. Residues: CASSLGLAGDEQFF.